This TCR beta chain was identified during a study of patients and donors after allogeneic stem cell transplantation. This clonotype was detected only once. MiXCR, run by TCRdb on the RT-PCR reads, gives a single entry per CDR3 protein. The repertoire includes about 150,000 distinct CDR3 sequences, 30% to 45% of them detected once, and 50% sits in the top ten. Germline CDR1 and CDR2: SGHTA and FQGNSA. The CDR3 totals 17 residues. J lost 5 bases, V lost 2 bases, and 13 bases had no gene match. The chain combines TRBV7-2 with TRBJ2-3; TRBD1 matches at 7 bases. The receptor was derived from a human donor who was either an allogeneic HSCT recipient or a stem cell or donor lymphocyte infusion donor (not recorded which). It is not recorded whose cells these are; they may come from a transplant donor. The source material was blood, either unsorted or a sorted T cell fraction (not recorded which). The CDR3 here is CASSLWGQKSYGDTQYF. The CDR3 DNA reads TGTGCCAGCAGCTTATGGGGACAGAAATCCTACGGAGATACGCAGTATTTT. Filled out from reference TRBV7-2 and TRBJ2-3, the complete variable domain reads GAGVSQSPSNKVTEKGKDVELRCDPISGHTALYWYRQSLGQGLEFLIYFQGNSAPDKSGLPSDRFSAERTGGSVSTLTIQRTQQEDSAVYLCASSLWGQKSYGDTQYFGPGTRLTVL.